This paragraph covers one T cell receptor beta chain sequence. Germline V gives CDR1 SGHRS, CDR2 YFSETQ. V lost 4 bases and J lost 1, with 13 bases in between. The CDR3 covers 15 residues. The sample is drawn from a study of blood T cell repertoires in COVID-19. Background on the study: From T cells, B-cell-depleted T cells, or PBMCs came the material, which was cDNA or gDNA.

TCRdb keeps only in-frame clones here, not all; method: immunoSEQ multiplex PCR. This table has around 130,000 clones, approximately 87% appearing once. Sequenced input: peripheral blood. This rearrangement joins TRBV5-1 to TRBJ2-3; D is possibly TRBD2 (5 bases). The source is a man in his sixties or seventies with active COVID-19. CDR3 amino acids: CASSPPGRGTDTQYF. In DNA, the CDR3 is TGCGCCAGCAGCCCCCCCGGGCGGGGCACAGATACGCAGTATTTT.